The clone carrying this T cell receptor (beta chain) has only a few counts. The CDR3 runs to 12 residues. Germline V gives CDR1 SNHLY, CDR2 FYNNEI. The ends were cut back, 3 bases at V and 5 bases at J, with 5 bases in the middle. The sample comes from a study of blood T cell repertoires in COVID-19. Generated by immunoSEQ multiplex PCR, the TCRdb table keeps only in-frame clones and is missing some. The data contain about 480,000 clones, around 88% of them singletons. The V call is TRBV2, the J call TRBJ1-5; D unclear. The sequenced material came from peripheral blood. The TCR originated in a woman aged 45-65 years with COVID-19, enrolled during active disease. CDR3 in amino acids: CASSDPDQPQHF. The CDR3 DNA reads TGTGCCAGCAGTGATCCTGATCAGCCCCAGCATTTT.